The 21 T cell receptor beta chains reported below all come from one sample, sequenced in a study of radiation and T cells in renal cell carcinoma. Repertoires were generated with immunoSEQ multiplex PCR, while TCRdb's copy carries only in-frame clones and drops some. The sample carries around 160,000 clones, about nine tenths recorded once. Time point denoted: baseline pretreatment blood. Treatment reported: 15 Gy SBRT to primary tumor, nephrectomy 4 weeks later. The sample in question was blood, obtained from a patient whose treatment included radiotherapy and nephrectomy. The receptors originated from a woman in her 70s with renal cell carcinoma.

This chain connects TRBV5-6 to TRBJ1-1; possible D gene TRBD1, 5 bases. V lost 1 base to trimming and J lost 0 bases, with 13 bases between them. This CDR3 comprises 16 residues. The germline V gene has CDR1 SGHDT and CDR2 YYEEEE. The CDR3 is CASSLRGMGVNTEAFF. The CDR3 region has the DNA TGTGCCAGCAGCTTGCGGGGGATGGGGGTGAACACTGAAGCTTTCTTT.

The V and J genes are TRBV5-5 and TRBJ2-1, with 9 bases identical to TRBD2. V gave up 0 bases and J gave up 8 bases; unmatched junction bases: 6. This CDR3 is built from 15 residues. Per germline, CDR1 SGHKS and CDR2 YYEKEE (reference sequence). The CDR3 nucleotides are TGTGCCAGCAGCTTGGTTTCCGGGACTAGCTATGAGCAGTTCTTC. Protein product: CASSLVSGTSYEQFF.

This chain connects TRBV18 to TRBJ2-3; 9 bases align to TRBD1. J lost 2 bases, V lost 3 bases, and 3 bases had no gene match. CDR1 is KGHSH, CDR2 LQKENI, per germline. The CDR3 runs to 15 residues. As DNA, the CDR3 is TGTGCCAGCTCACCTGGGACAGGGAACACAGATACGCAGTATTTT. Protein sequence: CASSPGTGNTDTQYF.

The chain recombines TRBV7-2 with TRBJ2-1; 11 nucleotides align to TRBD2. The CDR3 length is 16 residues. Germline V gene sequence: CDR1 SGHTA, CDR2 FQGNSA. J was trimmed by 9 bases and V by 1 base; bases with no gene match: 8. The CDR3, as DNA: TGTGCCAGCAGCTTAGGGTTAGCGGGGGGGCAGGGTGAGCAGTTCTTC. This translates into CASSLGLAGGQGEQFF.

The CDR3 DNA is TGCGCCAGCAGCTTGGGAGCACCTGCTAGCACAGATACGCAGTATTTT. Protein product: CASSLGAPASTDTQYF. The chain combines TRBV5-1 with TRBJ2-3; no clear D. Trimming pared 0 bases from V and 0 bases from J, leaving 11 bases between. Germline V CDR1 and CDR2: SGHRS, YFSETQ. This CDR3 contains 16 residues.

This clone was counted a few times. The chain uses TRBV4-2 and TRBJ1-2; D is unresolved. Germline lookup yields CDR1 LGHNA and CDR2 YNFKEQ. The CDR3 extends over 16 amino acids. Trimming cost V 3 bases and J 0 bases, with 14 bases left between them. DNA of the CDR3: TGTGCCAGCAGCCAGCCGGCGTGGACTGCTAACTATGGCTACACCTTC. As protein: CASSQPAWTANYGYTF.

This rearrangement joins TRBV5-1 to TRBJ2-1; possibly TRBD2 for D (6 bases). CDR3 length equals 14 residues. The V end was cut by 1 base, the J end by 3 bases, with 8 bases between. Germline V CDR1 and CDR2: SGHRS, YFSETQ. The CDR3 loop reads CASSLTGDYNEQFF. In DNA, the CDR3 is TGCGCCAGCAGCTTGACGGGGGACTACAATGAGCAGTTCTTC.

CDR3 amino acids: CASSTREKNIQYF. DNA for the CDR3: TGTGCCAGCAGTACAAGGGAGAAAAACATTCAGTACTTC. V and J are TRBV6-1 and TRBJ2-4; weak D call: TRBD2 (5 bases). The germline gives CDR1 MNHNS, CDR2 SASEGT. The CDR3 spans 13 residues. The V and J ends lost 5 bases and 4 bases respectively, with 9 bases between them.

The CDR3 protein is CASSLVMQGNTEAFF. The CDR3 nucleotides are TGTGCCAGCAGCTTGGTTATGCAGGGAAACACTGAAGCTTTCTTT. This chain links TRBV5-6 with TRBJ1-1; D might be TRBD1 (5 bases). CDR1 and CDR2 (germline): SGHDT, YYEEEE. The CDR3 is made up of 15 amino acids. V was clipped by 0 bases and J by 2 bases, with 11 bases between them.

The V and J genes are TRBV6-6 and TRBJ1-5; 8 bases line up with TRBD1. Per germline, CDR1 MNHNY and CDR2 SVGAGI (reference sequence). J was trimmed by 5 bases and V by 2 bases; bases with no gene match: 5. There are 15 residues in the CDR3. The CDR3 DNA sequence: TGTGCCAGCAGTTACCCAGGACAGGGCGATCAGCCCCAGCATTTT. Its translation: CASSYPGQGDQPQHF.

V and J are TRBV7-9 and TRBJ2-3, with D hard to call. The CDR3 extends over 13 amino acids. From germline, CDR1 is SEHNR and CDR2 FQNEAQ (reference sequence). Trimming shortened V by 2 bases and J by 4 bases, and 7 bases separated the two germline ends. CDR3 in amino acids: CASSLLGSDTQYF. The CDR3 DNA reads TGTGCCAGCAGCTTATTAGGGTCAGATACGCAGTATTTT.

The chain joins TRBV5-4 to TRBJ2-7; 11 nucleotides match TRBD1. The germline gives CDR1 SGHNT, CDR2 YYREEE (reference sequence). This CDR3 region has 15 residues. J was trimmed by 3 bases and V by 4 bases; bases with no gene match: 6. The CDR3 bases are TGTGCCAGCAGCACCGGACAGGGGGCCGACTACGAGCAGTACTTC. Protein: CASSTGQGADYEQYF.

This clone was seen only once. V is TRBV30 and J is TRBJ1-6; D gene ambiguous. V shed 0 bases and J shed 9 bases, with 9 bases lying between them. CDR1 is GTSNPN and CDR2 is SVGIG in the germline V gene (reference sequence). This CDR3 has 13 residues. CDR3 region: CAWSVDNSSPLHF. The CDR3 bases are TGTGCCTGGAGTGTAGATAATAGTTCACCCCTCCACTTT.

This chain links TRBV18 with TRBJ1-4; D is unresolved. The V gene lost 2 bases and the J gene lost 3 bases, with 10 bases spanning the gap. This CDR3 is 15 amino acids long. Germline CDR1 reads KGHSH; CDR2 reads LQKENI. The CDR3 region has the DNA TGTGCCAGCTCACCAAGAGTTGGTTCTAATGAAAAACTGTTTTTT. This translates into CASSPRVGSNEKLFF.

This clone was recorded once. The chain employs TRBV28 and TRBJ2-5; D is possibly TRBD1 (5 bases). CDR1 and CDR2 (germline): MDHEN, SYDVKM. The CDR3 has 12 residues. Trimming removed 9 bases at V and 4 bases at J, with 12 bases between. DNA of the CDR3: TGTGCCAGTTTCCAGGGCCCAGAGACCCAGTACTTC. Translating it yields CASFQGPETQYF.

The chain links TRBV7-2 to TRBJ1-5; 8 bases agree with TRBD1. The CDR3 is 14 amino acids. The germline V gene encodes CDR1 SGHTA and CDR2 FQGNSA. V was clipped by 4 bases and J by 6 bases; unmatched bases: 5. The CDR3, as DNA: TGTGCCAGCAGCTCCACCGGACAGGGTCAGCCCCAGCATTTT. This gives the protein CASSSTGQGQPQHF. The complete variable domain, with remaining parts taken from reference TRBV7-2 and TRBJ1-5, reads GAGVSQSPSNKVTEKGKDVELRCDPISGHTALYWYRQSLGQGLEFLIYFQGNSAPDKSGLPSDRFSAERTGGSVSTLTIQRTQQEDSAVYLCASSSTGQGQPQHFGDGTRLSIL.

This chain joins TRBV19 and TRBJ1-1; unclear D gene. V dropped 7 bases and J dropped 1 base, with 13 bases sitting between them. This CDR3 is 14 amino acids long. CDR1 LNHDA and CDR2 SQIVND come from the germline V gene (reference sequence). CDR3 region: CASNTRTGNTEAFF. CDR3 sequence (DNA): TGTGCCAGTAATACTCGGACTGGGAACACTGAAGCTTTCTTT.

The genes are TRBV5-4 and TRBJ1-1, with a possible D match to TRBD1 (6 bases). The CDR3 is 14 residues long. Germline values: CDR1 SGHNT, CDR2 YYREEE (reference sequence). V lost 0 bases and J 3 bases, leaving 9 bases between the germline ends. Here the CDR3 DNA reads TGTGCCAGCAGCTTGGGGGGGCTGGACACTGAAGCTTTCTTT. Amino acids: CASSLGGLDTEAFF.

J is TRBJ2-5 and V is TRBV10-3; perhaps TRBD2 as D (6 bases). V dropped 2 bases and J dropped 3 bases, with 13 bases sitting between them. The CDR3 consists of 15 residues. The germline V gene encodes CDR1 ENHRY and CDR2 SYGVKD. For the CDR3, the DNA is TGTGCCATCAGTGAGGGGCTCAGGGAGGAAGAGACCCAGTACTTC. Its protein product is CAISEGLREEETQYF.

This clone turned up a few times. The CDR3 DNA sequence: TGCGCCAGCAGCCAAGCCACAACAGGGATCACTGAAGCTTTCTTT. Encoded protein: CASSQATTGITEAFF. This sequence joins TRBV4-3 and TRBJ1-1; tentatively, D is TRBD1 (6 bases). V lost 1 base and J lost 4, with 13 bases in between. Germline CDR1 and CDR2: LGHNA and YSLEER. CDR3 length: 15 residues.

Here the CDR3 DNA reads TGTGCCTGGAGTGGGACTAGCGGGGGTTACAATGAGCAGTTCTTC. This sequence encodes CAWSGTSGGYNEQFF. This chain links TRBV30 with TRBJ2-1; 13 positions match TRBD2. Per germline, CDR1 GTSNPN and CDR2 SVGIG (reference sequence). J gave up 4 bases and V 1 base, and 1 base lay outside the gene matches. CDR3 length equals 15 residues.